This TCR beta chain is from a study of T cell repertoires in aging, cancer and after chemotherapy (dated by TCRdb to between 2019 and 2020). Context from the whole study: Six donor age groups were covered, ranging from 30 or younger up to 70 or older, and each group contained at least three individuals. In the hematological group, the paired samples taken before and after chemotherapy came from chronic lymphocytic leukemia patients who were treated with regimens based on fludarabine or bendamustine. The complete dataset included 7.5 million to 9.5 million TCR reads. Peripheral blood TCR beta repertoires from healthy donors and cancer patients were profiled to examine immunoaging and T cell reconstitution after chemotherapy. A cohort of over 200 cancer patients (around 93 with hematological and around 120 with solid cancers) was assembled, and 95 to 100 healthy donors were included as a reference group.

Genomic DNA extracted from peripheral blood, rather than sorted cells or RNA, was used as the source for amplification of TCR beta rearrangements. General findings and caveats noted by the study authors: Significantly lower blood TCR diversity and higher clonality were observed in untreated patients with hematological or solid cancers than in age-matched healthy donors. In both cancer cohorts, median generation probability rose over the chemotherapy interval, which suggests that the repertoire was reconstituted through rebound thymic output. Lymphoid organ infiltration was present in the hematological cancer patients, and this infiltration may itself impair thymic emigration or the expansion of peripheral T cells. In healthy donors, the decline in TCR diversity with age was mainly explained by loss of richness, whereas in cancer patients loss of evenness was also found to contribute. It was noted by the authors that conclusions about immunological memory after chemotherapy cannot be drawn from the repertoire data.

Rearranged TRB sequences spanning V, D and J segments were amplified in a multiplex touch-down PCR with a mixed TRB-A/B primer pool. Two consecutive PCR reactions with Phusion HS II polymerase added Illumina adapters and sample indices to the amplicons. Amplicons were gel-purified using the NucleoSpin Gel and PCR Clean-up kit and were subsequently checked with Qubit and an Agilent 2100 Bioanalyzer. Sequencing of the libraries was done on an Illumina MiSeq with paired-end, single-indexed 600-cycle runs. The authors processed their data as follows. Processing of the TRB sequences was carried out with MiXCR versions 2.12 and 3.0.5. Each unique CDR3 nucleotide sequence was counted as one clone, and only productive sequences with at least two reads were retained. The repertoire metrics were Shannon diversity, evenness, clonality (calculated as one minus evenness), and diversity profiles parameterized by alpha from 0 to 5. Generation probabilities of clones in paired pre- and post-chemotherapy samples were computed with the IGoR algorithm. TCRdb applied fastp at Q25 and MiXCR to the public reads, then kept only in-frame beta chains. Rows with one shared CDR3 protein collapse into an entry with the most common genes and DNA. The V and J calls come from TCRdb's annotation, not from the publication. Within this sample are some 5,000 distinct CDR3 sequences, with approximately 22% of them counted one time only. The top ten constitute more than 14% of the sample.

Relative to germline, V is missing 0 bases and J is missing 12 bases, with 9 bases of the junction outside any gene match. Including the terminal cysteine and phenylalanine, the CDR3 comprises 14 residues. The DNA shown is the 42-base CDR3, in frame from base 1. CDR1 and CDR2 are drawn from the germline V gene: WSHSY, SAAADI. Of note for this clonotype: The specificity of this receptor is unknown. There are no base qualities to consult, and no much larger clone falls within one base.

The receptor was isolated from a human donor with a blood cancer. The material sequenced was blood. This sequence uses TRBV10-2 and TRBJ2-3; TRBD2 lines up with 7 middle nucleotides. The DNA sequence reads TGCGCCAGCAGTGAGTCTGGCCAGCGGGGCCCCCAGTATTTT. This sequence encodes CASSESGQRGPQYF.